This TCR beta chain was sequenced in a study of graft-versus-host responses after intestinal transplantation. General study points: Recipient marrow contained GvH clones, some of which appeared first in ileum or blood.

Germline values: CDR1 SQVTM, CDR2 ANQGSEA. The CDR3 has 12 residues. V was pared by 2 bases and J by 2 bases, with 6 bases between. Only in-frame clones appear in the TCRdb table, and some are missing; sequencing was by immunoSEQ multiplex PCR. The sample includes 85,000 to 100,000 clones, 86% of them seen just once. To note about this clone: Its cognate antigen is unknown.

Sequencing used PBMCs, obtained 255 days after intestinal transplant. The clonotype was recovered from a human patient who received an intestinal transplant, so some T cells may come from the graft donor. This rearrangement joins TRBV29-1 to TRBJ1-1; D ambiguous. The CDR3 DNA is TGCAGCGTTGAAAAGGGCAACACTGAAGCTTTCTTT. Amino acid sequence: CSVEKGNTEAFF.